This T cell receptor beta chain comes out of a study of T cells in Graves' hyperthyroidism and ophthalmopathy. Points from the study as a whole: It was a median approximately 6.9 months before onset that the model predicted ophthalmopathy.

The source material, RNA transcripts, was used to amplify TCR beta CDR3 regions. HTBI primers were employed in a first-round RT-PCR of the TCR CDR3. One entry per CDR3 protein, called by TCRdb with MiXCR from the multiplex PCR reads. The sample contains 700,000 to 950,000 distinct CDR3 sequences, around 40% of which appear only once. The CDR3 is made up of 12 amino acids. CDR1 SEHNR and CDR2 FQNEAQ come from the germline V gene (reference sequence). Details on this clonotype: Antigen: not known. The junction shows a germline mismatch at one end, possibly a read error.

The TCR was taken from a woman aged 40 to 55 with Graves' hyperthyroidism. This chain joins TRBV7-9 and TRBJ2-2; no clear D gene. The sequencing sample was made of blood. CDR3 amino acids: CASSRASGELFF. Here the CDR3 DNA reads TGCGCCAGCAGCCGGGCCTCCGGGGAGCTGTTTTTT.